One sample yielded the 4 T cell receptor beta chains listed below, sequenced in a study of read filtering for tumor transcriptome and immune sequencing. From roughly 0.4 ug of RNA, a library with molecular barcoded alpha/delta and beta/gamma adaptors was made. TCRdb passed the reads through MiXCR, listing each CDR3 protein once. The sample lists about 86,000 distinct CDR3 sequences, approximately 13% seen once, with about 16% in the top ten. The sample comprised a population of CD138-negative cells sorted from bone marrow. The receptors were gathered from a donor aged 40 or over with multiple myeloma.

This clonotype occurred many times. This chain joins TRBV6-6 and TRBJ2-1; D possibly uses TRBD1 or TRBD2 (6 bases each). The CDR3 sequence is 13 residues long. Trimming removed 6 bases at V and 9 bases at J, with 15 bases between. CDR1 and CDR2 from the germline V gene are MNHNY and SVGAGI (reference sequence). The DNA of the CDR3 is TGTGCCAGCAGCCCGGAGGGGGTAGGTGAGCAGTTCTTC. Translating gives CASSPEGVGEQFF.

To note about this clonotype: This may arise from a read error, as a much more abundant clone is one base away. This rearrangement joins TRBV28 to TRBJ1-5; tentative D call: TRBD1 (6 bases). The CDR3 loop spans 14 amino acids. Germline V gives CDR1 MDHEN, CDR2 SYDVKM. V lost 6 bases to trimming and J lost 7 bases, with 16 bases between them. CDR3 sequence (DNA): TGTGCCAGCAGCCGAGGGGGGGAGTACCAGCCCCAGCATTTT. This sequence encodes CASSRGGEYQPQHF. The entire variable domain, with the rest obtained from reference TRBV28 and TRBJ1-5, is as follows: DVKVTQSSRYLVKRTGEKVFLECVQDMDHENMFWYRQDPGLGLRLIYFSYDVKMKEKGDIPEGYSVSREKKERFSLILESASTNQTSMYLCASSRGGEYQPQHFGDGTRLSIL.

This clonotype was detected many times. This chain uses TRBV5-1 with TRBJ2-3; D not certain. The CDR3 covers 15 residues. Between the trimmed V and J ends, which lost 0 bases and 6 bases, there was a span of 14 bases. CDR1 SGHRS and CDR2 YFSETQ come from the germline V gene. The DNA of the CDR3 is TGCGCCAGCAGCTTGGGCGTATCTTTGGAGGATACGCAGTATTTT. Its translation: CASSLGVSLEDTQYF.

In this sample, this clonotype turned up many times. The V and J genes are TRBV7-8 and TRBJ2-1; 9 positions agree with TRBD2. The V and J ends lost 2 bases and 11 bases, in that order; junction bases with no gene match: 10. The CDR3 has 15 amino acids. Germline-derived CDR1 and CDR2 are SGHVS and FQNEAQ. In DNA form, the CDR3 reads TGTGCCAGCAGCTTATTCCAGCGGGAGGTCCAGCAGCAGTTCTTC. It codes for CASSLFQREVQQQFF.